Listed here are 10 T cell receptor beta chains from one sample, sequenced in a study of post-analysis software for immune sequencing data. Notes on the study in general: Among 5 or 6 TRBV segments more frequent in patients than controls were TRBV5-6, TRBV5-1 and TRBV20-1.

Unique molecular identifiers featured in each of the TCR beta cDNA libraries. From the PCR reads, TCRdb called clonotypes with MiXCR, one entry per CDR3 protein. Among 550,000 to 700,000 distinct CDR3 sequences listed, 44% were seen once. These receptors' antigens are unknown. The sample consisted of blood. These receptors all come from a girl aged 10 to 17 with multiple sclerosis.

Regarding this clonotype: One end of the junction does not line up with germline, which may come from a read error. The gene calls are TRBV6-5 and TRBJ1-1; 9 bases agree with TRBD1. Per germline, CDR1 MNHEY and CDR2 SVGAGI. This CDR3 contains 16 residues. The CDR3: CVSSYQPGTGYTEAFF. CDR3 DNA: TGTGTCAGCAGTTATCAACCCGGGACAGGGTACACTGAAGCTTTCTTT.

The V call is TRBV5-8, the J call TRBJ1-5, with TRBD1 matching 9 bases. There are 18 residues in the CDR3. Germline assignment: CDR1 SGHTS and CDR2 YDEGEE. V gave up 1 base and J gave up 12 bases; unmatched junction bases: 20. CDR3 in DNA: TGTGCCAGCAGCTTGCCCGGGACAGGGACGTTGGGCATGACAGACCAGCATTTT. Translating gives CASSLPGTGTLGMTDQHF. The whole variable domain, remainder taken from reference TRBV5-8 and TRBJ1-5, is EAGVTQSPTHLIKTRGQQATLRCSPISGHTSVYWYQQALGLGLQFLLWYDEGEERNRGNFPPRFSGRQFPNYSSELNVNALELEDSALYLCASSLPGTGTLGMTDQHFGDGTRLSIL.

V usage is TRBV7-2 and J usage is TRBJ2-1; D remains unclear. Per germline, CDR1 SGHTA and CDR2 FQGNSA. Trimming took 3 bases from V and 3 from J, leaving 12 bases between them. The CDR3 contains 15 residues. The CDR3 region has the DNA TGTGCCAGCAGCTTTTCTTCCGACCTCTACAATGAGCAGTTCTTC. Amino acid sequence: CASSFSSDLYNEQFF.

The chain is built from TRBV3-1 and TRBJ2-7; D unresolved. V was shortened by 2 bases and J by 0 bases, with 5 bases between the two germline ends. The CDR3 runs 13 residues. CDR1 and CDR2 from the germline V gene are LGHDT and YNNKEL (reference sequence). The CDR3 DNA reads as TGTGCCAGCAGCCAATCCAGCTCCTACGAGCAGTACTTC. It specifies CASSQSSSYEQYF.

This clonotype has more than one count but fewer than ten. The chain uses TRBV10-2 and TRBJ2-3; TRBD2 is a possible D gene (6 bases). The length of the CDR3 is 15 residues. V was shortened by 4 bases and J by 2 bases, with 13 bases between the two germline ends. From germline, CDR1 is WSHSY and CDR2 SAAADI. CDR3 residues: CASSAVLRDTDTQYF. CDR3 coding DNA: TGCGCCAGCAGTGCGGTGTTGCGGGACACAGATACGCAGTATTTT.

This clonotype showed up just a few times. This chain links TRBV27 with TRBJ2-5; TRBD2 might be the D (5 bases). V shed 3 bases and J shed 2 bases, with 10 bases lying between them. CDR3 length equals 14 residues. Germline values: CDR1 MNHEY, CDR2 SMNVEV (reference sequence). DNA of the CDR3: TGTGCCAGCAGTTTGAGGGCAGCTCAAGAGACCCAGTACTTC. Encoded protein: CASSLRAAQETQYF.

This clonotype has just a few counts. This chain links TRBV6-6 with TRBJ1-2; D is ambiguous. Germline assignment: CDR1 MNHNY and CDR2 SVGAGI (reference sequence). The CDR3 contains 15 residues. Trimming took 7 bases from V and 3 from J, leaving 18 bases between them. For the CDR3, the DNA is TGTGCCAGCACTCCAGCTCGTGGAACCTACTATGGCTACACCTTC. It translates to CASTPARGTYYGYTF.

The rearrangement uses TRBV29-1 and TRBJ1-2; perhaps TRBD1 as D (5 bases). CDR1 and CDR2 from the germline V gene are SQVTM and ANQGSEA. The CDR3 loop spans 13 amino acids. The V end was cut by 1 base, the J end by 3 bases, with 9 bases between. CDR3 DNA: TGCAGCGTTGAAGGCGGGGGGTACTATGGCTACACCTTC. Protein product: CSVEGGGYYGYTF. Based on the CDR3 plus reference TRBV29-1 and TRBJ1-2, the full variable domain is SAVISQKPSRDICQRGTSLTIQCQVDSQVTMMFWYRQQPGQSLTLIATANQGSEATYESGFVIDKFPISRPNLTFSTLTVSNMSPEDSSIYLCSVEGGGYYGYTFGSGTRLTVV.

This clonotype appeared a few times. The chain uses TRBV4-2 and TRBJ2-1, with unresolved D. CDR3 size: 12 residues. Germline values: CDR1 LGHNA, CDR2 YNFKEQ. V lost 1 base and J 7 bases, leaving 5 bases between the germline ends. The CDR3: CASSQGLNEQFF. In nucleotides, the CDR3 is TGTGCCAGCAGCCAAGGGTTAAATGAGCAGTTCTTC.

The chain combines TRBV6-5 with TRBJ2-1, with 13 nucleotides matching TRBD2. Trimming removed 5 bases from V and 6 bases from J; junction bases left unmatched: 7. In germline, CDR1 is MNHEY, CDR2 SVGAGI. CDR3 length: 16 amino acids. Written as DNA, the CDR3 is TGTGCCAGCAGTCGTACGGGGACTAGCGGGACCAATGAGCAGTTCTTC. Translation: CASSRTGTSGTNEQFF.